The next 15 T cell receptor beta chains were all read from a single sample in a study of siplizumab effects on memory and regulatory T cells. The table came from immunoSEQ multiplex PCR; TCRdb's copy has only in-frame clones and leaves some out. The sample consists of about 120,000 clones, about 94% of them appearing once. Sequencing used non-Treg CD4+ T cells sorted from blood. The origin of the receptors is a human donor in good health.

This chain joins TRBV7-6 and TRBJ1-6; D is undetermined. Trimming left V 1 base short and J 7 bases short, with 11 bases between. The CDR3 sequence is 15 residues long. CDR1 is SGHVS, CDR2 FNYEAQ, per germline. In DNA form, the CDR3 reads TGTGCCAGCAGCTTAGTACCCGACGGCAATTCACCCCTCCACTTT. This codes for CASSLVPDGNSPLHF.

The chain joins TRBV5-1 to TRBJ1-5; 9 positions match TRBD1. V was clipped by 3 bases and J by 8 bases; unmatched bases: 6. The germline gives CDR1 SGHRS, CDR2 YFSETQ. The CDR3 sequence is 14 residues long. CDR3 DNA sequence: TGCGCCAGCAGCTCGGGACAGGGAGGGGAGCCCCAGCATTTT. Translation: CASSSGQGGEPQHF.

The genes are TRBV5-1 and TRBJ2-3, with TRBD2 matching over 10 bases. The CDR3 contains 16 residues. Germline lookup yields CDR1 SGHRS and CDR2 YFSETQ. Losses at the gene ends were 3 bases for V and 1 base for J; bases not matched to a gene: 5. CDR3 in amino acids: CASSSTSGVGTDTQYF. Here the CDR3 DNA reads TGCGCCAGCAGCTCTACTAGCGGGGTAGGCACAGATACGCAGTATTTT.

The J gene is TRBJ1-1, the V gene TRBV11-2; D may be TRBD1 (6 bases). V lost 4 bases to trimming and J lost 1 base, with 10 bases between them. This CDR3 spans 14 amino acids. Germline V gives CDR1 SGHAT, CDR2 FQNNGV. The CDR3 coding sequence is TGTGCCAGCAGCTCATCACAGGGGAACACTGAAGCTTTCTTT. Translated, it gives CASSSSQGNTEAFF.

The chain uses TRBV20-1 and TRBJ2-7; D is uncertain. The CDR3 is 10 amino acids. Germline lookup yields CDR1 DFQATT and CDR2 SNEGSKA (reference sequence). V was trimmed by 1 base and J by 5 bases, leaving 3 bases between them. CDR3 protein: CSARGDEQYF. The CDR3 coding sequence is TGCAGTGCTAGAGGAGACGAGCAGTACTTC.

This chain joins TRBV6-5 and TRBJ2-3, with D tentatively TRBD1 or TRBD2 (5 bases each). The CDR3 is made up of 14 amino acids. Trimming took 6 bases from V and 8 from J, leaving 18 bases between them. The germline V gene has CDR1 MNHEY and CDR2 SVGAGI. CDR3 nucleotides: TGTGCCAGCAGCCCAAGGGGAGCCCCGGGTACGCAGTATTTT. The encoded protein is CASSPRGAPGTQYF.

V usage is TRBV6-6 and J usage is TRBJ2-7, with TRBD2 identical over 11 bases. Germline V lookup: CDR1 MNHNY, CDR2 SVGAGI (reference sequence). The CDR3 length is 15 residues. V was pared by 4 bases and J by 2 bases, with 4 bases of the junction left unmatched. In nucleotides, the CDR3 is TGTGCCAGCAGTTCCTTTAGCGGGGGGGCCTACGAGCAGTACTTC. Translation: CASSSFSGGAYEQYF.

The V call is TRBV28, the J call TRBJ1-1; D gene ambiguous. Trimming took 10 bases from V and 1 from J, leaving 13 bases between them. CDR3 length: 13 amino acids. Germline CDR1 is MDHEN and CDR2 is SYDVKM. The CDR3 region is CATHGAQNTEAFF. DNA of the CDR3: TGTGCCACCCATGGTGCTCAGAACACTGAAGCTTTCTTT.

The genes are TRBV28 and TRBJ1-1, with D hard to call. Germline loops: CDR1 MDHEN, CDR2 SYDVKM. V lost 1 base and J lost 5, with 11 bases in between. There are 14 residues in the CDR3. CDR3 nucleotide sequence: TGTGCCAGCAGTTTATTCTACGCCGTAACTGAAGCTTTCTTT. Protein sequence: CASSLFYAVTEAFF. The entire variable domain, with the rest obtained from reference TRBV28 and TRBJ1-1, is as follows: DVKVTQSSRYLVKRTGEKVFLECVQDMDHENMFWYRQDPGLGLRLIYFSYDVKMKEKGDIPEGYSVSREKKERFSLILESASTNQTSMYLCASSLFYAVTEAFFGQGTRLTVV.

This chain connects TRBV7-2 to TRBJ2-5, with D possibly TRBD1 on 6 matching bases. The CDR3 loop spans 12 amino acids. Germline CDR1 is SGHTA and CDR2 is FQGNSA. V shed 3 bases and J shed 5 bases, with 7 bases lying between them. The CDR3: CASSFQGETQYF. Here the CDR3 DNA reads TGTGCCAGCAGCTTTCAGGGGGAGACCCAGTACTTC.

This clone has a single count. The J gene is TRBJ2-7, the V gene TRBV5-1; 10 bases match TRBD1. Trimming cost V 4 bases and J 4 bases; bases outside gene matches: 8. The length of the CDR3 is 15 residues. Germline assignment: CDR1 SGHRS and CDR2 YFSETQ. The CDR3 DNA reads TGCGCCAGCAGCACCCGGACAGGGGGGGGTTACGAGCAGTACTTC. It codes for CASSTRTGGGYEQYF.

This chain links TRBV5-4 with TRBJ1-1; TRBD1 is a possible D gene (6 bases). Germline V CDR1 and CDR2: SGHNT, YYREEE (reference sequence). Between the trimmed V and J ends, which lost 0 bases and 7 bases, there was a span of 10 bases. The CDR3 loop spans 13 amino acids. For the CDR3, the DNA is TGTGCCAGCAGCTTGGTGGGGGGGCGTGAAGCTTTCTTT. This gives the protein CASSLVGGREAFF.

The rearrangement links TRBV4-2 to TRBJ1-2; TRBD1 might be the D (5 bases). Germline assignment: CDR1 LGHNA and CDR2 YNFKEQ. V was pared by 6 bases and J by 4 bases, with 12 bases between. The CDR3 extends over 13 amino acids. The CDR3 DNA sequence: TGTGCCAGCAGAGAAACAGGTTCCTATGGCTACACCTTC. Its protein product is CASRETGSYGYTF.

The chain carries TRBV6-6 and TRBJ2-2; 9 bases are shared with TRBD1. The V gene end was trimmed by 2 bases and the J gene end by 4 bases; junction bases not matched to a gene: 2. Germline V CDR1 and CDR2: MNHNY, SVGAGI (reference sequence). The CDR3 is made up of 15 amino acids. CDR3 sequence reads: CASSYDRGTTGELFF. In nucleotides, the CDR3 is TGTGCCAGCAGTTACGACAGGGGGACCACCGGGGAGCTGTTTTTT.

This rearrangement joins TRBV6-1 to TRBJ2-1; 14 nucleotides line up with TRBD2. The junction had 0 bases not matched to a gene; V was cut back by 1 base and J by 4 bases. CDR1 MNHNS and CDR2 SASEGT come from the germline V gene. This CDR3 is built from 16 residues. The CDR3, as DNA: TGTGCCAGCAGTGAAGGACTAGCGGGGGGGTACAATGAGCAGTTCTTC. It encodes CASSEGLAGGYNEQFF.